A single sample gave rise to the 9 T cell receptor beta chains below, sequenced in a study of vaccination and CD4 T cells after COVID-19. These receptors have no known antigen. CD4+ T cells that had been cultured provided DNA sequenced with the Oncomine TCR Beta short-read assay. TCRdb re-derived calls from the PCR reads in MiXCR, one entry per CDR3 protein. The table shows approximately 16,000 distinct CDR3 sequences, with approximately 50% occurring only once. The treatment: approximately nine-day PBMC culture with coronavirus spike peptide pools or control peptides (ViraFEST assay). Sequencing was performed on CD4+ T cells from blood, cultured in vitro. The receptors here all came from a human donor who had recovered from COVID-19.

The V call is TRBV30, the J call TRBJ1-5; no reliable D call. Trimming stripped 2 bases from V and 3 bases from J, with 8 bases between. CDR1 and CDR2 from the germline V gene are GTSNPN and SVGIG (reference sequence). CDR3 length: 13 residues. The CDR3 is CAWSLGHNQPQHF. The CDR3 DNA sequence: TGTGCCTGGAGTCTTGGCCACAATCAGCCCCAGCATTTT. Full variable domain (missing parts from reference TRBV30 and TRBJ1-5): SQTIHQWPATLVQPVGSPLSLECTVEGTSNPNLYWYRQAAGRGLQLLFYSVGIGQISSEVPQNLSASRPQDRQFILSSKKLLLSDSGFYLCAWSLGHNQPQHFGDGTRLSIL.

The table lists this clonotype with a few counts. The rearrangement joins TRBV6-1 to TRBJ1-2, with D unresolved. There are 15 residues in the CDR3. The V end lost 2 bases, the J end lost 0 bases, and 10 bases lay between the germline ends. Looked up from germline, CDR1 is MNHNS and CDR2 is SASEGT. Here the CDR3 DNA reads TGTGCCAGCAGTGAACGCAGGTTTGCTAACTATGGCTACACCTTC. Its translation is CASSERRFANYGYTF.

The genes are TRBV20-1 and TRBJ2-3, with 10 bases lining up with TRBD2. Germline CDR1 is DFQATT and CDR2 is SNEGSKA (reference sequence). The CDR3 runs to 16 residues. V lost 6 bases and J lost 4; bases outside the gene matches: 13. CDR3 coding DNA: TGCAGTGCCTCCCTAGAGAGCGGGAGGGCCGCAGATACGCAGTATTTT. This encodes CSASLESGRAADTQYF.

The chain is built from TRBV7-9 and TRBJ1-2; D not resolved. V lost 5 bases and J 4 bases, leaving 8 bases between the germline ends. The CDR3 runs 12 residues. In germline, CDR1 is SEHNR, CDR2 FQNEAQ (reference sequence). The CDR3 DNA is TGTGCCAGCAGCCCCCTCCCCTATGGCTACACCTTC. Its translation is CASSPLPYGYTF.

The gene calls are TRBV5-4 and TRBJ1-2; 7 bases match TRBD1. The CDR3 sequence is 13 residues long. Germline V gene sequence: CDR1 SGHNT, CDR2 YYREEE (reference sequence). J lost 6 bases, V lost 5 bases, and 7 bases had no gene match. CDR3 loop: CASREQGLDGYTF. Here the CDR3 DNA reads TGTGCCAGCAGGGAACAGGGGTTAGATGGCTACACCTTC. Variable domain in full (rest from reference TRBV5-4 and TRBJ1-2): ETGVTQSPTHLIKTRGQQVTLRCSSQSGHNTVSWYQQALGQGPQFIFQYYREEENGRGNFPPRFSGLQFPNYSSELNVNALELDDSALYLCASREQGLDGYTFGSGTRLTVV.

The rearrangement uses TRBV7-2 and TRBJ2-3, with D perhaps assigned TRBD1 or TRBD2 (5 bases each). The V gene's germline CDR1 is SGHTA and CDR2 FQGNSA. The CDR3 covers 14 residues. V was pared by 7 bases and J by 5 bases, with 16 bases between. The CDR3: CASTPGTSKDTQYF. DNA for the CDR3: TGTGCCAGCACCCCAGGGACGTCTAAAGATACGCAGTATTTT.

The rearrangement joins TRBV19 to TRBJ1-6; D not certain. CDR3 length: 18 amino acids. Germline V gene lookup returns CDR1 LNHDA and CDR2 SQIVND (reference sequence). V was shortened by 1 base and J by 6 bases, with 19 bases between the two germline ends. The CDR3 DNA sequence: TGTGCCAGTAGTATAGGGCGCCCCGAGGCTGGAACTAATTCACCCCTCCACTTT. This translates into CASSIGRPEAGTNSPLHF. Full variable domain (remainder filled in from reference TRBV19 and TRBJ1-6): DGGITQSPKYLFRKEGQNVTLSCEQNLNHDAMYWYRQDPGQGLRLIYYSQIVNDFQKGDIAEGYSVSREKKESFPLTVTSAQKNPTAFYLCASSIGRPEAGTNSPLHFGNGTRLTVT.

This chain joins TRBV10-2 and TRBJ1-3, with a weak D call TRBD1 (5 bases). Germline assignment: CDR1 WSHSY and CDR2 SAAADI. Trimming left V 3 bases short and J 0 bases short, with 6 bases between. This CDR3 contains 14 residues. This CDR3 reads CASSDRDSGNTIYF. Here the CDR3 DNA reads TGCGCCAGCAGTGACAGGGACTCTGGAAACACCATATATTTT.

V gene TRBV6-5 combines with J gene TRBJ1-4; tentative D call: TRBD1 (5 bases). CDR1 is MNHEY, CDR2 SVGAGI, per germline. This CDR3 has 13 residues. Between the trimmed V and J ends, which lost 4 bases and 8 bases, there was a span of 11 bases. The CDR3 loop is CASSWAKGEKLFF. The CDR3 nucleotides read TGTGCCAGCAGTTGGGCGAAGGGGGAAAAACTGTTTTTT.